This T cell receptor beta chain appears in the sequencing data of a study of T-cell reconstitution after alpha-beta-depleted transplantation in children. This CDR3 has 12 amino acids. The germline CDR1 and CDR2 sequences are KGHSH and LQKENI. The V end was cut by 2 bases, the J end by 10 bases, with 9 bases between. TCRbeta library construction was performed incorporating unique molecular identifiers. TCRdb itself ran the PCR reads through MiXCR, one entry per CDR3 protein. The sample has around 700,000 distinct CDR3 sequences, over 10% seen once. This specimen was PBMCs, taken before TCRalphabeta/CD19-depleted stem cell transplant. The V call is TRBV18, the J call TRBJ2-1; a possible D gene is TRBD2 (5 bases). This TCR derives from a girl aged 2 to 10 with congenital amegakaryocytic thrombocytopenia, due to receive a stem cell transplant. CDR3 nucleotide sequence: TGTGCCAGCTCACCAGGCCCGGGGGAGCAGTTCTTC. Translated, it gives CASSPGPGEQFF.